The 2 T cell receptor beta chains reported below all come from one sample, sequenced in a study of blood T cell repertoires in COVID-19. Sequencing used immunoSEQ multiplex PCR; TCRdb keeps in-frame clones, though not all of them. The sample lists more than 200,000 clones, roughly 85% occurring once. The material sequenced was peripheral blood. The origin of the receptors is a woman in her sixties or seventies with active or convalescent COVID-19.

The chain's CDR3 is CASSPDRASYEQYF. The DNA of the CDR3 is TGCGCCAGCAGCCCGGACAGGGCGAGCTACGAGCAGTACTTC. V usage is TRBV4-3 and J usage is TRBJ2-7; the match to TRBD1 covers 8 bases. The CDR3 runs 14 residues. The J segment lost 3 bases and the V segment lost 4 bases, leaving 5 bases of the junction unmatched. From germline, CDR1 is LGHNA and CDR2 YSLEER.

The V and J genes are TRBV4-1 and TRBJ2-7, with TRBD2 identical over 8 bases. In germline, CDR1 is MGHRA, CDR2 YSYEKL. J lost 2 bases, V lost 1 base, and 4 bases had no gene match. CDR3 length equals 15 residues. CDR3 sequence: CASSQVGTRTYEQYF. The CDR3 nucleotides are TGCGCCAGCAGCCAAGTTGGGACTAGGACCTACGAGCAGTACTTC.